The rows below give T cell receptor beta chains drawn from one sample of a study of technical replicates of blood from a few donors. Some clones are missing from TCRdb's copy, which holds only in-frame ones; the method was immunoSEQ multiplex PCR. Among tens of thousands of clones listed, more than 90% were seen once. The sequencing sample was made of PBMCs. The source of these receptors is a human donor in good health. Some clones in this sample may be carry-over from other donors' samples. CDR3s include the opening cysteine and the closing phenylalanine or tryptophan. The order of the fields is clone size, J gene, D gene, V gene, CDR3 DNA, CDR3 protein. The D gene is left open where the match is weak. Clone size appears in some rows only: once, few, many, or a class for an expanded clone.

clone_size: -; j_call: TRBJ1-3; d_call: -; v_call: TRBV7-2; cdr3_nt: TGTGCCAGCAGCCCAACAGGGATGGTCTCTGGAAACACCATATATTTT; cdr3_aa: CASSPTGMVSGNTIYF
clone_size: -; j_call: TRBJ2-7; d_call: -; v_call: TRBV5-6; cdr3_nt: TGTGCCAGCAGCTTGCCGGGATCGTCCTACGAGCAGTACTTC; cdr3_aa: CASSLPGSSYEQYF
clone_size: -; j_call: TRBJ2-5; d_call: -; v_call: TRBV5-1; cdr3_nt: TGCGCCAGCAGCCCCAGGACAGACGGAGAGACCCAGTACTTC; cdr3_aa: CASSPRTDGETQYF
clone_size: -; j_call: TRBJ2-4; d_call: -; v_call: TRBV27; cdr3_nt: TGTGCCAGCAGTTTTCCGGGAAACGACCTAGCCAAAAACATTCAGTACTTC; cdr3_aa: CASSFPGNDLAKNIQYF
clone_size: -; j_call: TRBJ1-2; d_call: -; v_call: TRBV19; cdr3_nt: TGTGCCAGTAGAAGGGGGGGTGACTATGGCTACACCTTC; cdr3_aa: CASRRGGDYGYTF
clone_size: once; j_call: TRBJ2-7; d_call: -; v_call: TRBV6-5; cdr3_nt: TGTGCCAGCAGTTACGGGCGGGGATTCGACGAGCAGTACTTC; cdr3_aa: CASSYGRGFDEQYF
clone_size: -; j_call: TRBJ2-5; d_call: TRBD2; v_call: TRBV4-1; cdr3_nt: TGCGCCAGCAGCACCCTAGCGGGAGTTGGGGAGACCCAGTACTTC; cdr3_aa: CASSTLAGVGETQYF
clone_size: few; j_call: TRBJ1-1; d_call: TRBD1; v_call: TRBV5-6; cdr3_nt: TGTGCCAGCAGCCCCGAGCTGGACAGGGTTTCTGAAGCTTTCTTT; cdr3_aa: CASSPELDRVSEAFF
clone_size: -; j_call: TRBJ2-5; d_call: -; v_call: TRBV27; cdr3_nt: TGTGCCAGCAGTTTGACTCCAGGGTCCCTAGAGACCCAGTACTTC; cdr3_aa: CASSLTPGSLETQYF
clone_size: once; j_call: TRBJ1-5; d_call: TRBD1; v_call: TRBV2; cdr3_nt: TGTGCCAGCAGGGAGACAGGGGGCAATCAGCCCCAGCATTTT; cdr3_aa: CASRETGGNQPQHF
clone_size: -; j_call: TRBJ2-7; d_call: TRBD1; v_call: TRBV18; cdr3_nt: TGTGCCAGCTCAACTGGGGACAGGATTTACGAGCAGTACTTC; cdr3_aa: CASSTGDRIYEQYF
clone_size: -; j_call: TRBJ1-5; d_call: -; v_call: TRBV7-8; cdr3_nt: TGTGCCAGCAGCCGTCTTTCGGGCAATCAGCCCCAGCATTTT; cdr3_aa: CASSRLSGNQPQHF
clone_size: -; j_call: TRBJ2-5; d_call: -; v_call: TRBV7-2; cdr3_nt: TGTGCCAGCAGCACAAAGGCGGGGCAAGAGACCCAGTACTTC; cdr3_aa: CASSTKAGQETQYF
clone_size: -; j_call: TRBJ1-1; d_call: -; v_call: TRBV4-2; cdr3_nt: TGTGCCAGCAGCCAAGGGTGGACAGCACCGAACACTGAAGCTTTCTTT; cdr3_aa: CASSQGWTAPNTEAFF
clone_size: -; j_call: TRBJ2-5; d_call: -; v_call: TRBV7-6; cdr3_nt: TGTGCCAGCAGCTCTACTGGGAGAGGGGGAGAGACCCAGTACTTC; cdr3_aa: CASSSTGRGGETQYF
clone_size: many; j_call: TRBJ2-2; d_call: -; v_call: TRBV14; cdr3_nt: TGTGCCAGCAGCCAACAATTAGCTTCCACCGGGGAGCTGTTTTTT; cdr3_aa: CASSQQLASTGELFF
clone_size: -; j_call: TRBJ2-7; d_call: -; v_call: TRBV2; cdr3_nt: TGTGCCAGCAGTGAGGGACTTCTTTCCTACGAGCAGTACTTC; cdr3_aa: CASSEGLLSYEQYF
clone_size: once; j_call: TRBJ2-1; d_call: -; v_call: TRBV9; cdr3_nt: TGTGCCAGCAGCGTAGACGGAGCGGGCTACAATGAGCAGTTCTTC; cdr3_aa: CASSVDGAGYNEQFF
clone_size: few; j_call: TRBJ1-1; d_call: -; v_call: TRBV5-1; cdr3_nt: TGCGCCAGCAGCTTGGGCGGAAAACTGAACACTGAAGCTTTCTTT; cdr3_aa: CASSLGGKLNTEAFF
clone_size: -; j_call: TRBJ1-4; d_call: TRBD1; v_call: TRBV6-1; cdr3_nt: TGTGCCAGCCGTGACAGGGTGCGTGAAAAACTGTTTTTT; cdr3_aa: CASRDRVREKLFF
clone_size: -; j_call: TRBJ2-7; d_call: TRBD2; v_call: TRBV19; cdr3_nt: TGTGCCAGTAGTATAACGGGGGGATTCGGGGAGCAGTACTTC; cdr3_aa: CASSITGGFGEQYF
clone_size: -; j_call: TRBJ1-2; d_call: -; v_call: TRBV4-1; cdr3_nt: TGCGCCAGCAGCCAACCTTCGGGGAACTATGGCTACACCTTC; cdr3_aa: CASSQPSGNYGYTF
clone_size: -; j_call: TRBJ2-5; d_call: -; v_call: TRBV7-7; cdr3_nt: TGTGCCAGCAGCTTAGCTTCCCGCCGGGAGACCCAGTACTTC; cdr3_aa: CASSLASRRETQYF
clone_size: -; j_call: TRBJ2-7; d_call: -; v_call: TRBV6-5; cdr3_nt: TGTGCCAGCAGACCGGGACACAAAGAGACCTACGAGCAGTACTTC; cdr3_aa: CASRPGHKETYEQYF
clone_size: -; j_call: TRBJ1-5; d_call: TRBD1; v_call: TRBV6-5; cdr3_nt: TGTGCCAGCAGTTCTGCGGACAGGGAAGGTCAGCCCCAGCATTTT; cdr3_aa: CASSSADREGQPQHF
clone_size: -; j_call: TRBJ2-7; d_call: TRBD1; v_call: TRBV19; cdr3_nt: TGTGCCAGTAGGTCCGGGACAGGGGTTGTCTACGAGCAGTACTTC; cdr3_aa: CASRSGTGVVYEQYF
clone_size: -; j_call: TRBJ2-2; d_call: -; v_call: TRBV2; cdr3_nt: TGTGCCAGCAGGCGGGCAGGAGGGAGTCGGGCCGGGGAGCTGTTTTTT; cdr3_aa: CASRRAGGSRAGELFF
clone_size: -; j_call: TRBJ2-1; d_call: -; v_call: TRBV11-2; cdr3_nt: TGTGCCAGCAGCTTTAGCGTGCTGAGTGGAATGCAGTTCTTC; cdr3_aa: CASSFSVLSGMQFF